This paragraph reports one T cell receptor beta chain. This specimen belongs to a study of blood T cell repertoires in COVID-19. Authors' analysis steps: Estimation of nucleated cell counts relied on the amplification of reference gene primers. The method was immunoSEQ multiplex PCR; TCRdb's version includes in-frame clones alone and lacks a portion of them. The D gene and trimming were derived from the DNA, and the V and J assignments and clone size from that table. The sample shows fewer than 300,000 clones, more than 65% of them seen only once. The V gene lost 7 bases and the J gene lost 0 bases, with 10 bases spanning the gap. The V gene's germline CDR1 is LNHDA and CDR2 SQIVND (reference sequence). The CDR3 loop spans 14 amino acids.

The chain joins TRBV19 to TRBJ1-3, with a tentative D call TRBD1 (6 bases). Input material: peripheral blood. This TCR came from a woman between 18 and 29 years old with acute or convalescent COVID-19. CDR3 amino acids: CASNTGYSGNTIYF. CDR3 DNA: TGTGCCAGTAACACAGGGTACTCTGGAAACACCATATATTTT.